This T cell receptor (beta chain) was captured in a study of blood T cell repertoires in COVID-19. The V segment lost 0 bases and the J segment 4 bases; nucleotides outside the gene matches: 5. Germline values: CDR1 LGHDT, CDR2 YNNKEL (reference sequence). The CDR3 has 17 residues. Using immunoSEQ multiplex PCR, the repertoire was profiled, and TCRdb retains in-frame clones only, with some absent. The table has 70,000 to 80,000 clones, approximately 80% seen once. Sequencing was carried out using peripheral blood. The chain links TRBV3-1 (or the pseudogene TRBV3-2) to TRBJ2-5, with 13 nucleotides matching TRBD2. This receptor was taken from a human donor in a cohort sampled during active COVID-19. For the CDR3, the DNA is TGTGCCAGCAGCCAAGATAAGGGACTAGCGGGAAGAGAGACCCAGTACTTC. Its translation: CASSQDKGLAGRETQYF.